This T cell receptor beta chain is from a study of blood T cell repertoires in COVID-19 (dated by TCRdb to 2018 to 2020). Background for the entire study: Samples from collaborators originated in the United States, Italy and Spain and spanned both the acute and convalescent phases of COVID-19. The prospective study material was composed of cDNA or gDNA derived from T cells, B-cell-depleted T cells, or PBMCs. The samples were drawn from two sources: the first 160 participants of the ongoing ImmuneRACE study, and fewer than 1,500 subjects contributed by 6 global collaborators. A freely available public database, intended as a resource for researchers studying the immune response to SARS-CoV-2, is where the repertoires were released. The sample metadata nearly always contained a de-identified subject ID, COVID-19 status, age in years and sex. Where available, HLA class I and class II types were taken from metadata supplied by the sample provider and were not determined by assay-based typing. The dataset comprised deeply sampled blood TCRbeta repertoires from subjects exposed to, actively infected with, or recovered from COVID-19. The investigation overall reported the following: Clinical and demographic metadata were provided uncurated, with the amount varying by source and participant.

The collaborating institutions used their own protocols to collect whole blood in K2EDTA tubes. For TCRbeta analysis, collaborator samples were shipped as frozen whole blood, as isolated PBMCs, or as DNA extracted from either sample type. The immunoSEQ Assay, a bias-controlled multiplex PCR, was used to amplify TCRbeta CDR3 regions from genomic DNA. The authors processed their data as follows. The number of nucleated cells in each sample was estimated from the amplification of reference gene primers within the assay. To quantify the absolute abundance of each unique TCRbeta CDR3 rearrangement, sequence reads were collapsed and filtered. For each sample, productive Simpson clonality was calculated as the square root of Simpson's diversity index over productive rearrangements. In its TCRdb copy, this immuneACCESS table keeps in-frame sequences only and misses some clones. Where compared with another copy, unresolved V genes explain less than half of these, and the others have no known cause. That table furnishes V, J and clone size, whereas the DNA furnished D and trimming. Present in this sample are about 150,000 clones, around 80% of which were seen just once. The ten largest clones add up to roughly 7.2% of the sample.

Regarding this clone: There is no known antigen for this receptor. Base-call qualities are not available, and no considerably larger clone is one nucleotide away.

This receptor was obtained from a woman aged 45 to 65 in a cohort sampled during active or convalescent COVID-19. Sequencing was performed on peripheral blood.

The DNA sequence is TGTGCCAGCAGCTTAACACAGGGTTTCAATGAGCAGTTCTTC. It translates as CASSLTQGFNEQFF. Recombination linked TRBV11-1 to TRBJ2-1, with TRBD1 as a weak D call on 6 bases. The germline ends are 11 bases apart after V is trimmed by 2 bases and J by 6 bases. For CDR1 and CDR2, the germline V gene (reference sequence) lists SGHAT and FQDESV. Reading from cysteine to phenylalanine, the CDR3 counts 14 amino acids. Only the CDR3 part of the read is kept: 42 bases, read in frame from the first base.